This is a list of T cell receptor beta chains from one sample in a study of T-cell memory formation after mild COVID-19. TCRdb used MiXCR to reprocess the 5' RACE reads, holding one entry per CDR3 protein. Altogether around 400,000 distinct CDR3 sequences are present, 20% to 25% being singletons, with the ten largest covering roughly 8.9%. Sample: PBMCs or a T cell subset sorted from them (not recorded which). These receptor sequences come from an adult woman who had mild COVID-19 (a few samples of this study predate the infection). Cell type and time point are not known. The CDR3 runs from the conserved cysteine through the conserved F or W. The D gene is left open where the match is weak. Not all rows give a size; the values are once, few, many and, for expanded clones, a class.

TGTGCCGCGGGGGGCGGGAGGGCCCCCCTCTCCTACGAGCAGTACTTC,CAAGGGRAPLSYEQYF,TRBV19,once,TRBJ2-7,TRBD2
TGTGCCAGCAGTTTACTAGCGGGAGGGCCCACAGATACGCAGTATTTT,CASSLLAGGPTDTQYF,TRBV27,few,TRBJ2-3,TRBD2
TGTGCCAGCAGGGAGGGACAGGCAGATCAGCCCCAGCATTTT,CASREGQADQPQHF,TRBV2,NA,TRBJ1-5,TRBD1
TGCGCCAGCAGCTTGAGGCAGGCGAACTACGAGCAGTACTTC,CASSLRQANYEQYF,TRBV5-1,few,TRBJ2-7,NA
TGTGCCAGCAGCTTGGAGACCCGCCCCGGCGCCGAGCAGTACTTC,CASSLETRPGAEQYF,TRBV5-4,NA,TRBJ2-7,NA
TGTGCCAGCAGCCAGAAGAGGGACAGAAGTTGGCAGTTCTTC,CASSQKRDRSWQFF,TRBV4-2,NA,TRBJ2-1,TRBD1
TGTGCTAGCAGCCCTGTCCGTGGGGGGGCCGGCGAGCAGTACTTC,CASSPVRGGAGEQYF,TRBV7-7,few,TRBJ2-7,NA
TGTGCCAGCAGCGTTAGGGAACATACGAACACCGGGGAGCTGTTTTTT,CASSVREHTNTGELFF,TRBV9,NA,TRBJ2-2,NA
TGTGCCAGTAGTCCCCGGGACATCGCCCCGGAGCAGTACTTC,CASSPRDIAPEQYF,TRBV19,few,TRBJ2-7,NA
TGTGCCAGCAGCTTAGGCTATCGGGCTGCAACTAATGAAAAACTGTTTTTT,CASSLGYRAATNEKLFF,TRBV7-9,NA,TRBJ1-4,NA
TGTGCCAGCAGCGGGCAGAGCTCCTACAATGAGCAGTTCTTC,CASSGQSSYNEQFF,TRBV11-1,few,TRBJ2-1,NA
TGTGCCAGCAACCCCGGGGGCGCAGATACGCAGTATTTT,CASNPGGADTQYF,TRBV5-6,NA,TRBJ2-3,NA
TGTGCCAGCAGCCAAGATCAGCAGGGAAGTGAAGCTTTCTTT,CASSQDQQGSEAFF,TRBV3-1,NA,TRBJ1-1,NA
TGTGCCAGCAGTTTATCCACACCCCCCCTAGCTCCTACCTCCTACGAGCAGTACTTC,CASSLSTPPLAPTSYEQYF,TRBV12-3/TRBV12-4,NA,TRBJ2-7,NA
TGTGCCAGCAGCTTAGAGGTGTTTGGTGAGCAGTTCTTC,CASSLEVFGEQFF,TRBV11-3,NA,TRBJ2-1,NA
TGTGCCAGCATAGGACTAGCGGACGCTATCTCCTACGAGCAGTACTTC,CASIGLADAISYEQYF,TRBV6-2/TRBV6-3,NA,TRBJ2-7,TRBD2
TGTGCCAGCAGCAAAAAGAGTACCGGGACTAGCTCCTACAATGAGCAGTTCTTC,CASSKKSTGTSSYNEQFF,TRBV3-1,few,TRBJ2-1,TRBD2
TGTGCCAGCAGTTATAATGGGGCGGATCAGCCCCAGCATTTT,CASSYNGADQPQHF,TRBV6-2/TRBV6-3,few,TRBJ1-5,NA
TGTGCCAGCAGCCCCTCGACAGGGGATTTTAGTTACGAGCAGTACTTC,CASSPSTGDFSYEQYF,TRBV7-6,many,TRBJ2-7,TRBD1
TGTGCCAGCAGTTTAGGTCGGTCGGGAACTGAAGCTTTCTTT,CASSLGRSGTEAFF,TRBV12-3/TRBV12-4,NA,TRBJ1-1,NA
TGTGCCAGTAGTCTAGCGGGGATGCATGAGCAGTTCTTC,CASSLAGMHEQFF,TRBV19,few,TRBJ2-1,TRBD2
TGCAGCGTTTCCCGGGACAGGGACCGGGGGGAGACCCAGTACTTC,CSVSRDRDRGETQYF,TRBV29-1,few,TRBJ2-5,TRBD1
TGCAGCGTTGGACGACAAGAGACCCAGTACTTC,CSVGRQETQYF,TRBV29-1,NA,TRBJ2-5,NA